This TCR beta chain was found in a study of T cell responses to AZD1222 COVID-19 vaccine. Study observations and caveats: The donors showed a predominance of white British ancestry and of females, with possible underestimation of clonal diversity.

About this clone itself: Its antigen is not identified.

V dropped 7 bases and J dropped 1 base, with 13 bases sitting between them. CDR1 and CDR2 (germline): SEHNR, FQNEAQ (reference sequence). The CDR3 has 15 amino acids. Profiled with immunoSEQ multiplex PCR; TCRdb holds only in-frame clones, not every one. The table has roughly 250,000 clones, approximately 93% seen once. The chain recombines TRBV7-9 with TRBJ1-4; D uncertain. This receptor was taken from an adult in good health. The material was peripheral blood, obtained on day 0 of AZD1222 vaccination. This chain's CDR3 is CASTLSGETNEKLFF. The CDR3 nucleotides read TGTGCCAGCACCCTAAGTGGGGAAACTAATGAAAAACTGTTTTTT. Full variable domain (missing parts from reference TRBV7-9 and TRBJ1-4): DTGVSQNPRHKITKRGQNVTFRCDPISEHNRLYWYRQTLGQGPEFLTYFQNEAQLEKSRLLSDRFSAERPKGSFSTLEIQRTEQGDSAMYLCASTLSGETNEKLFFGSGTQLSVL.